The T cell receptor beta chain described here comes from a study of spatial heterogeneity in lung cancer (dated by TCRdb to about 2019). The study in broad terms: Beta-chain transcripts were consistently detected in greater numbers than alpha-chain transcripts, which likely reflected higher beta-chain transcript abundance. In the raw uncorrected reads, each unique combination of TCR and UMI appeared more than ten times on average. TCR alpha and beta repertoires were quantitatively compared across multiple tumor regions, matched nontumor lung and blood in non-small cell lung cancer. Nonsynonymous mutation counts, determined by whole-exome sequencing of tumor tissue, were related to features of the TCR repertoire. Both alpha and beta chains were TCR-sequenced in 210 or so tumor regions, under 80 matched nontumor lung samples and around 50 PBMC samples obtained at surgery.

Here is what the overall study found, with its caveats: Additional single-cell paired TCR alpha and beta sequencing was considered necessary to confirm, at a functional level, the hypothesis that regional TCRs recognize regional mutations. Ubiquitous expanded tumor TCRs showed up in blood more often at tumor resection than at routine follow-up.

Interpreted using the paper, the time point label stands for: sample taken at primary tumor resection. The donors were some 72 patients from the lung TRACERx cohort who had early-stage, untreated non-small cell lung cancer. For TCR sequencing, whole RNA was extracted from tumor and nontumor lung tissue, or from cryopreserved PBMC samples, and no cell sorting was done. Only patients for whom sufficient RNA was available from at least two tumor regions were selected for TCR sequencing. The library was made by 5' RACE. The listed sequencing device is NextSeq 500. The TCR library protocol attached a unique molecular identifier to each TCR cDNA molecule to allow correction of PCR and sequencing errors. On the authors' methods: TCR identification, UMI-based error correction and CDR3 extraction were performed with Decombinator tools. Expanded TCRs were defined as those above a frequency of 2 per 1,000, corresponding to the top 1% of the tumor frequency distribution. Rényi diversity was computed with the R vegan package after subsampling each repertoire 100 times to 5,000 TCRs. To build CDR3 similarity networks, amino acid triplet string-kernel similarity was used, and CDR3s were connected when their pairwise similarity was above 0.82. TCRdb cleaned the public reads at Q25 with fastp, built clones with MiXCR and kept in-frame beta chains. Each record represents a unique CDR3 protein, reported with the most common genes and DNA among its rows. The V and J calls come from TCRdb's annotation, not from the publication. For this sample the table gives 13,000 or so distinct CDR3 sequences, of which 3.5% to 4% were detected only once. The ten largest make up more than 40% of the sample.

The germline V gene encodes CDR1 ENHRY and CDR2 SYGVKD. The CDR3, cysteine through phenylalanine, is 18 amino acids long. Just the 54-base CDR3 DNA is kept, in frame starting at base 1. Here V drops 4 bases and J drops 2 bases, and the junction holds 12 bases not matched to any gene. Comment on this clonotype: There is no known antigen for this receptor. The record has no base qualities; no much larger clone is one base away.

Sequencing was performed on PBMCs, taken at surgery. This sequence uses TRBV10-3 and TRBJ2-3, with 10 bases matching TRBD2. The receptor was isolated from a male donor with early-stage non-small cell lung cancer. This receptor carries the CDR3 CAISAYGGLAAHTDTQYF. The DNA is TGTGCCATCAGTGCATACGGAGGACTAGCGGCTCACACAGATACGCAGTATTTT.